This T cell receptor (beta chain) is from a study of regulatory dendritic cells for organ transplantation. Worth noting for this clone: Its antigen is unidentified.

Study-wide findings and caveats: Memory CD8+ clonal expansion seemed more limited with regulatory than mature dendritic cells.

TCRdb's copy holds only in-frame clones and misses some; the assay was immunoSEQ multiplex PCR. The sample has 30,000 or so clones; 80% to 85% are singletons. The CDR3 totals 16 residues. The germline V gene encodes CDR1 SGHTA and CDR2 FQGNSA. The V gene end was trimmed by 1 base and the J gene end by 1 base; junction bases not matched to a gene: 4. Sequenced: naive CD4+ T cells from blood. Documented subset: CD45RA+ naive T cells. This TCR came from a human donor in good health. This rearrangement joins TRBV7-2 to TRBJ2-3, with 8 nucleotides matching TRBD1. The CDR3 reads CASSLGQGAGTDTQYF. The DNA of the CDR3 is TGTGCCAGCAGCTTAGGTCAGGGGGCTGGCACAGATACGCAGTATTTT.